Below are 24 T cell receptor beta chains sequenced from a single sample in a study of T-cell reconstitution after alpha-beta-depleted transplantation in children listed by TCRdb under 2016. Library preparation used PCR. The instrument given in TCRdb is Illumina HiSeq 2500. To normalize quantification of the TCRbeta repertoire, the TCR libraries were built with molecular barcoding that relied on unique molecular identifiers. TCRdb reprocessing: public reads trimmed at Q25 with fastp, clones called with MiXCR, in-frame beta chains kept. When rows share a CDR3 protein, they turn into one entry using the most common DNA and genes. The sample table contains about 190,000 distinct CDR3 sequences; only one count was recorded for about 6.8% of them. The biggest ten clones account for roughly 3% of the sample. The sample here was PBMCs from the stem cell graft donor, taken from the stem cell graft. Receptors were obtained from a human donor who donated a stem cell graft to a child with Wiskott-Aldrich syndrome.

At least ten counts were recorded for this clonotype. The chain combines TRBV5-1 with TRBJ1-1, with D perhaps matching TRBD1 (5 bases). There are 14 residues in the CDR3. Germline V lookup: CDR1 SGHRS, CDR2 YFSETQ. V gave up 0 bases and J gave up 7 bases, with 13 bases separating them. The CDR3 loop reads CASSLEGTNGEAFF. CDR3 nucleotides: TGCGCCAGCAGCTTGGAGGGGACGAATGGTGAAGCTTTCTTT.

There are many counts of this clonotype. The chain has TRBV24-1 and TRBJ2-1; 11 nucleotides align to TRBD1. Germline V CDR1 and CDR2: KGHDR, SFDVKD. The CDR3 is made up of 16 amino acids. V was clipped by 2 bases and J by 9 bases; unmatched bases: 8. In nucleotides, the CDR3 is TGTGCCACCAGTGATTCCCTCGAGGACAGGGGGCGTGAGCAGTTCTTC. Its protein product is CATSDSLEDRGREQFF.

The table lists this clonotype with a few counts. J is TRBJ2-5 and V is TRBV5-1; 9 bases agree with TRBD1. Germline CDR1 reads SGHRS; CDR2 reads YFSETQ. The CDR3 is 14 residues long. V gave up 4 bases and J gave up 5 bases; unmatched junction bases: 6. The CDR3 reads CASSLTGGRETQYF. Written as DNA, the CDR3 is TGCGCCAGCAGCCTAACAGGGGGCAGGGAGACCCAGTACTTC.

Concerning this clonotype itself: A much larger clone is a single base away; this may be a read error. V is TRBV5-4 and J is TRBJ2-2; 7 positions agree with TRBD1. Per germline, CDR1 SGHNT and CDR2 YYREEE (reference sequence). The CDR3 loop spans 16 amino acids. V was clipped by 4 bases and J by 1 base; unmatched bases: 7. The CDR3 region has the DNA TGTGCCAGCAGCCGGGGACAGAGATTGAACACCGGGGAGCTGTTTTTT. It codes for CASSRGQRLNTGELFF.

This clonotype showed up many times. The V and J genes are TRBV7-9 and TRBJ2-1; the match to TRBD2 covers 7 bases. V shed 0 bases and J 0 bases; nucleotides not matched to a gene: 5. The CDR3 consists of 17 residues. The germline V gene has CDR1 SEHNR and CDR2 FQNEAQ (reference sequence). CDR3 in DNA: TGTGCCAGCAGCTTAGCGCCTGGACTAGGCTCCTACAATGAGCAGTTCTTC. Translating gives CASSLAPGLGSYNEQFF.

The chain links TRBV5-1 to TRBJ2-5; D is uncertain. V lost 3 bases, J lost 0 bases, and 12 bases lay in between. The CDR3 sequence is 15 residues long. The germline CDR1 and CDR2 sequences are SGHRS and YFSETQ. This chain's CDR3 is CASSSPDGYQETQYF. In DNA form, the CDR3 reads TGCGCCAGCAGCTCCCCGGACGGGTACCAAGAGACCCAGTACTTC.

This clonotype was seen at least ten times. V is TRBV24-1 and J is TRBJ2-1; 8 nucleotides agree with TRBD2. The V segment lost 4 bases and the J segment 8 bases; nucleotides outside the gene matches: 9. The CDR3 covers 15 residues. CDR1 is KGHDR, CDR2 SFDVKD, per germline. The CDR3 sequence: CATSDLSGGWDEQFF. Here the CDR3 DNA reads TGTGCCACCAGTGACCTCAGCGGGGGCTGGGATGAGCAGTTCTTC.

Ten or more counts support this clonotype. V usage is TRBV6-5 and J usage is TRBJ1-2, with 9 bases fitting TRBD1. The V gene's germline CDR1 is MNHEY and CDR2 SVGAGI. V lost 4 bases and J lost 7; bases outside the gene matches: 13. This CDR3 has 16 residues. CDR3 protein: CASSFRDRVVSGGYTF. The CDR3 coding sequence is TGTGCCAGCAGTTTCCGGGACAGGGTCGTTTCGGGTGGCTACACCTTC.

The chain carries TRBV9 and TRBJ2-2; 7 positions match TRBD2. Germline V CDR1 and CDR2: SGDLS, YYNGEE. V was pared by 0 bases and J by 3 bases, with 8 bases of the junction left unmatched. The CDR3 is 17 residues long. The CDR3 nucleotides are TGTGCCAGCAGCGTAGGCGGGGGTGGGTTTCACACCGGGGAGCTGTTTTTT. Translation: CASSVGGGGFHTGELFF. Full variable domain (remainder filled in from reference TRBV9 and TRBJ2-2): DSGVTQTPKHLITATGQRVTLRCSPRSGDLSVYWYQQSLDQGLQFLIQYYNGEERAKGNILERFSAQQFPDLHSELNLSSLELGDSALYFCASSVGGGGFHTGELFFGEGSRLTVL.

This clonotype was seen ten or more times. V and J are TRBV29-1 and TRBJ2-7, with 7 bases identical to TRBD2. This CDR3 has 10 residues. Losses at the gene ends were 3 bases for V and 7 bases for J; bases not matched to a gene: 0. Germline V gene lookup returns CDR1 SQVTM and CDR2 ANQGSEA. As DNA, the CDR3 is TGCAGCGTTGATAGCGGGGAGCAGTACTTC. Translation: CSVDSGEQYF.

This clonotype was seen many times. The genes are TRBV3-1 and TRBJ1-5; D uncertain. Germline CDR1 is LGHDT and CDR2 is YNNKEL (reference sequence). Deletions cut 2 bases from V and 9 bases from J, with 14 bases between. CDR3 length equals 14 residues. The CDR3 here is CASSQSKGRVPQHF. DNA for the CDR3: TGTGCCAGCAGCCAATCGAAAGGGAGGGTGCCCCAGCATTTT.

The V call is TRBV24-1, the J call TRBJ2-1; TRBD1 aligns across 7 bases. J gave up 2 bases and V 2 bases, and 5 bases lay outside the gene matches. CDR1 KGHDR and CDR2 SFDVKD come from the germline V gene. The CDR3 totals 16 residues. CDR3: CATSDSDRVTYNEQFF. The DNA of the CDR3 is TGTGCCACCAGTGATTCCGACAGGGTTACCTACAATGAGCAGTTCTTC.

J is TRBJ2-7 and V is TRBV7-8; 7 bases agree with TRBD2. This CDR3 is 16 amino acids long. Germline V gene lookup returns CDR1 SGHVS and CDR2 FQNEAQ. V was pared by 1 base and J by 2 bases, with 8 bases of the junction left unmatched. CDR3 nucleotide sequence: TGTGCCAGCAGCTTAGTGCAAGCCGGGACTACCTACGAGCAGTACTTC. It encodes CASSLVQAGTTYEQYF. Combining the CDR3 with reference TRBV7-8 and TRBJ2-7 gives the whole variable domain GAGVSQSPRYKVAKRGQDVALRCDPISGHVSLFWYQQALGQGPEFLTYFQNEAQLDKSGLPSDRFFAERPEGSVSTLKIQRTQQEDSAVYLCASSLVQAGTTYEQYFGPGTRLTVT.

This clonotype was recorded at least ten times. The chain couples TRBV7-2 to TRBJ2-3; the D gene could be TRBD1 or TRBD2 (6 bases each). The CDR3 spans 13 residues. Looked up from germline, CDR1 is SGHTA and CDR2 is FQGNSA. Trimming removed 0 bases from V and 13 bases from J, with 14 bases in between. The DNA of the CDR3 is TGTGCCAGCAGCTTAGCGCGGGACACACAAGAGTATTTT. Translated, it gives CASSLARDTQEYF.

This clonotype was picked up many times. The chain carries TRBV29-1 and TRBJ2-3, with 9 positions matching TRBD1. CDR1 and CDR2 from the germline V gene are SQVTM and ANQGSEA. The CDR3 is 16 amino acids. V trimming: 6 bases; J trimming: 4 bases; junction bases outside the gene matches: 14. CDR3 protein: CSVGNTGGVVADTQYF. The CDR3 nucleotides are TGCAGCGTGGGCAATACAGGGGGCGTAGTTGCAGATACGCAGTATTTT.

This clonotype was counted a few times. V and J are TRBV5-1 and TRBJ2-6; 7 bases agree with TRBD2. Trimming took 4 bases from V and 0 from J; bases not matched to a gene: 7. The CDR3 has 17 amino acids. From germline, CDR1 is SGHRS and CDR2 YFSETQ. CDR3 coding DNA: TGCGCCAGCAGCCCCTGGGGGGGGAACTCTGGGGCCAACGTCCTGACTTTC. Translating it yields CASSPWGGNSGANVLTF. Based on the CDR3 plus reference TRBV5-1 and TRBJ2-6, the full variable domain is KAGVTQTPRYLIKTRGQQVTLSCSPISGHRSVSWYQQTPGQGLQFLFEYFSETQRNKGNFPGRFSGRQFSNSRSEMNVSTLELGDSALYLCASSPWGGNSGANVLTFGAGSRLTVL.

This clonotype was detected many times. The chain joins TRBV5-1 to TRBJ1-5, with D perhaps TRBD1 (6 bases). The V gene lost 2 bases and the J gene lost 5 bases, with 14 bases spanning the gap. Per the germline V gene, CDR1 is SGHRS and CDR2 is YFSETQ. This CDR3 is built from 15 residues. DNA for the CDR3: TGCGCCAGCAGCTTTGGAGAGGGGGTGCATCAGCCCCAGCATTTT. The encoded protein is CASSFGEGVHQPQHF.

In this sample, this clonotype turned up a few times. The CDR3 region has the DNA TGCAGTGCGGGACAGGGTATTATGAATGAGCAGTTCTTC. This encodes CSAGQGIMNEQFF. The chain carries TRBV20-1 and TRBJ2-1, with 9 nucleotides matching TRBD1. The germline CDR1 and CDR2 sequences are DFQATT and SNEGSKA (reference sequence). CDR3 length: 13 residues. The V segment lost 6 bases and the J segment 7 bases; nucleotides outside the gene matches: 7.

This clonotype was observed a few times. The CDR3 bases are TGCGCCAGCAGCCAGGGGAGACAGGGGCGGACTGAAGCTTTCTTT. The encoded protein is CASSQGRQGRTEAFF. The chain uses TRBV4-1 and TRBJ1-1; 8 positions agree with TRBD1. Germline loops: CDR1 MGHRA, CDR2 YSYEKL. The CDR3 contains 15 residues. V lost 3 bases to trimming and J lost 5 bases; unmatched junction nucleotides: 8.

This clonotype was counted between two and nine times. CDR3 sequence reads: CSASLGQGASGANVLTF. The CDR3 nucleotides read TGCAGTGCTAGCTTGGGACAGGGGGCATCTGGGGCCAACGTCCTGACTTTC. The chain employs TRBV20-1 and TRBJ2-6, with 12 bases that match TRBD1. V gave up 3 bases and J gave up 1 base; unmatched junction bases: 4. Germline assignment: CDR1 DFQATT and CDR2 SNEGSKA (reference sequence). This CDR3 contains 17 residues.

This clonotype was counted many times. This chain uses TRBV3-1 with TRBJ1-1; D ambiguous. This CDR3 contains 13 residues. Per germline, CDR1 LGHDT and CDR2 YNNKEL (reference sequence). The V gene lost 4 bases and the J gene lost 7 bases, with 13 bases spanning the gap. CDR3 DNA sequence: TGTGCCAGCAGCCGACGGAGTGGTGGTGAAGCTTTCTTT. It is translated as CASSRRSGGEAFF.

This clonotype was counted at least ten times. The V gene is TRBV12-3 or TRBV12-4, the J gene TRBJ2-5; 8 positions match TRBD2. This CDR3 is 15 amino acids long. Trimming took 6 bases from V and 5 from J; bases not matched to a gene: 11. As DNA, the CDR3 is TGTGCCAGCAGGCCCGGGACTAGAAAAGGGGAGACCCAGTACTTC. Translating it yields CASRPGTRKGETQYF.

This clonotype was seen ten or more times. The gene calls are TRBV12-3 or TRBV12-4 and TRBJ2-1, with TRBD2 matching over 7 bases. The CDR3 covers 15 residues. J was trimmed by 0 bases and V by 4 bases; bases with no gene match: 3. The CDR3 is CASSSSGTSYNEQFF. The DNA of the CDR3 is TGTGCCAGCAGTTCTAGCGGAACCTCCTACAATGAGCAGTTCTTC.

This clonotype was seen at least ten times. The chain combines TRBV24-1 with TRBJ2-3; D possibly corresponds to TRBD2 (6 bases). V was clipped by 6 bases and J by 2 bases, with 11 bases between them. Looked up from germline, CDR1 is KGHDR and CDR2 is SFDVKD. CDR3 size: 14 residues. In DNA form, the CDR3 reads TGTGCCACCAGTAACGCGGGACCCACAGATACGCAGTATTTT. This sequence encodes CATSNAGPTDTQYF.